These 8 T cell receptor beta chains were sequenced from one sample in a study of cytomegalovirus exposure and HLA in healthy donors. TCRdb's copy holds only in-frame clones and misses some; the assay was immunoSEQ multiplex PCR. This table holds nearly 80,000 clones, 93% found once. Sample: PBMCs. These receptors were taken from a woman aged 30 to 39 in good health and CMV-seronegative.

The chain is built from TRBV2 and TRBJ1-5, with D possibly matching TRBD1 (5 bases). CDR3 length: 15 amino acids. With 7 bases removed from V and 1 base from J, the gap between germline ends came to 14 bases. CDR1 and CDR2 from the germline V gene are SNHLY and FYNNEI. The CDR3 loop reads CASTSGGGSNQPQHF. The DNA for the CDR3 is TGTGCCAGCACCTCCGGGGGAGGAAGCAATCAGCCCCAGCATTTT. Variable domain in full (rest from reference TRBV2 and TRBJ1-5): EPEVTQTPSHQVTQMGQEVILRCVPISNHLYFYWYRQILGQKVEFLVSFYNNEISEKSEIFDDQFSVERPDGSNFTLKIRSTKLEDSAMYFCASTSGGGSNQPQHFGDGTRLSIL.

J is TRBJ2-7 and V is TRBV6-1, with TRBD1 matching over 11 bases. Germline V gene data show CDR1 as MNHNS and CDR2 as SASEGT. V gave up 2 bases and J gave up 0 bases; unmatched junction bases: 3. The CDR3 runs 16 residues. CDR3 region: CASSESGTGGSYEQYF. As DNA, the CDR3 is TGTGCCAGCAGTGAATCGGGGACAGGGGGCTCCTACGAGCAGTACTTC.

This clone appeared a single time. The CDR3 DNA sequence: TGCGCCAGCAGCCAATTACAGGGGGTAACTAATGAAAAACTGTTTTTT. This codes for CASSQLQGVTNEKLFF. This chain uses TRBV4-3 with TRBJ1-4; TRBD1 matches at 8 bases. V trimming: 2 bases; J trimming: 1 base; junction bases outside the gene matches: 3. CDR1 is LGHNA, CDR2 YSLEER, per germline. The CDR3 is 16 amino acids.

The chain carries TRBV6-5 and TRBJ1-2; 7 bases align to TRBD1. CDR1 is MNHEY and CDR2 is SVGAGI in the germline V gene. Trimming removed 8 bases from V and 3 bases from J; junction bases left unmatched: 3. CDR3 length: 12 amino acids. The CDR3 sequence: CASGQVDYGYTF. In DNA form, the CDR3 reads TGTGCCAGCGGACAGGTCGACTATGGCTACACCTTC.

The chain couples TRBV7-9 to TRBJ1-3, with D unresolved. V lost 10 bases and J 0 bases, leaving 7 bases between the germline ends. The CDR3 is 12 residues long. Germline V gene sequence: CDR1 SEHNR, CDR2 FQNEAQ (reference sequence). Written as DNA, the CDR3 is TGTGCCACCCGGAGCTCTGGAAACACCATATATTTT. It is translated as CATRSSGNTIYF.

This sequence joins TRBV4-2 and TRBJ2-2; D is uncertain. The CDR3 totals 17 residues. The germline V gene has CDR1 LGHNA and CDR2 YNFKEQ. Trimming shortened V by 0 bases and J by 4 bases, and 15 bases separated the two germline ends. DNA of the CDR3: TGTGCCAGCAGCCAAGATCTTGAGGTTGACTTCACCGGGGAGCTGTTTTTT. This codes for CASSQDLEVDFTGELFF.

In nucleotides, the CDR3 is TGTGCCAGCAGCTCTAATCCGGGACAGGGGTTATCGGGCAATCAGCCCCAGCATTTT. It translates to CASSSNPGQGLSGNQPQHF. This sequence joins TRBV5-5 and TRBJ1-5; 10 bases map to TRBD1. There are 19 residues in the CDR3. V dropped 3 bases and J dropped 2; count of bases not matched to a gene: 14. Germline lookup yields CDR1 SGHKS and CDR2 YYEKEE (reference sequence).

The rearrangement links TRBV7-3 to TRBJ2-1; 11 nucleotides line up with TRBD2. This CDR3 is 16 amino acids long. In germline, CDR1 is SGHTA, CDR2 FQGTGA. V trimming: 3 bases; J trimming: 5 bases; junction bases outside the gene matches: 6. The CDR3 here is CASSFQLAGEDNEQFF. CDR3 DNA: TGTGCCAGCAGCTTCCAACTAGCGGGAGAGGACAATGAGCAGTTCTTC.